The source of this TCR beta chain is a study of T cell repertoires in cytomegalovirus infection. Study information: It can be stated that public TCR beta signatures indicated CMV infection as well as a matching HLA type. The study, taken as a whole, reports: Carriage of CMV together with the relevant HLA was identifiable through cumulative public TCR beta family frequency. Clonotypes of TCR beta that were HLA-C-restricted and CMV-specific dominated the ex vivo response.

The V and J ends lost 3 bases and 0 bases respectively, with 15 bases between them. The CDR3 is 16 amino acids. Germline assignment: CDR1 SGHNT and CDR2 YYREEE (reference sequence). TCRdb re-derived calls from the reads in MiXCR, one entry per CDR3 protein. Found here are under 600,000 distinct CDR3 sequences, approximately 15% of them singletons; the top ten hold roughly a quarter. As to this clonotype: What it binds is not known.

This rearrangement joins TRBV5-4 to TRBJ1-1; maybe TRBD1 (5 bases). This sequence originates from a human donor in good health (CMV status not recorded). Some clones in this sample may be carry-over from other donors' samples. Sequenced: CD8+ T cells from PBMCs. The CDR3 coding sequence is TGTGCCAGCAGCTCCCCCGATCTGGGGGTGAACACTGAAGCTTTCTTT. Amino acids: CASSSPDLGVNTEAFF.